This T cell receptor (beta chain) was retrieved from a study of blood T cell repertoires in COVID-19. Generated by immunoSEQ multiplex PCR, the TCRdb table keeps only in-frame clones and is missing some. The table records 40,000 to 50,000 clones, 86% of them present only once. This CDR3 region has 15 residues. Germline lookup yields CDR1 SGHTA and CDR2 FQGNSA. Trimming cost V 5 bases and J 4 bases; bases outside gene matches: 3. The material sequenced was peripheral blood. The TCR originated in a man between 65 and 79 years old with acute or convalescent COVID-19. The chain couples TRBV7-2 to TRBJ2-3; 13 positions match TRBD2. The CDR3 sequence is CASSPGTSGADTQYF. The CDR3 bases are TGTGCCAGCAGCCCCGGGACTAGCGGGGCAGATACGCAGTATTTT.